This T cell receptor beta chain was found in a study of siplizumab effects on memory and regulatory T cells. Overall study results and limits: Proliferating Tregs taken from siplizumab cultures were not shown to have a confirmed suppressive function. Siplizumab, the agent tested, significantly reduced alloreactive sequences traceable to unstimulated CD4+ memory cells. Roughly 75-97% of proliferating clones (CD4+ or CD8+) could not be assigned a naive or memory phenotype.

The CDR3 is made up of 13 amino acids. V gave up 6 bases and J gave up 2 bases, with 14 bases separating them. From germline, CDR1 is SQVTM and CDR2 ANQGSEA. As concerns this clone: The antigen is unknown.

Clones were sequenced by immunoSEQ multiplex PCR, and TCRdb holds only the in-frame ones, with some missing. The table records more than 75,000 clones, 96% of them present only once. The specimen sequenced was naive CD4+ T cells sorted from blood. This rearrangement joins TRBV29-1 to TRBJ2-7; TRBD2 might be the D (6 bases). This receptor was obtained from a human donor in good health. The CDR3 coding sequence is TGCAGCGTCCGCGGGACGGTGACCTACGAGCAGTACTTC. Translated, it gives CSVRGTVTYEQYF.